Listed below are T cell receptor beta chains from one sample, sequenced in a study of CD8 T cells in ankylosing spondylitis. From the 5' RACE reads, TCRdb called clonotypes with MiXCR, one entry per CDR3 protein. This sample has 500,000 or so distinct CDR3 sequences; roughly 5% occur once, and the top ten carry around 3.5%. Specimen: blood, either unsorted or a sorted T cell fraction (not recorded which). These receptors were collected from a male donor with ankylosing spondylitis. The CDR3 runs from the conserved cysteine through the conserved F or W.

J gene,V gene,CDR3 protein
TRBJ1-3,TRBV7-2,CASSPESSGNTIYF
TRBJ2-3,TRBV6-1,CASSVTGTGAPSDTQYF
TRBJ2-1,TRBV3-1,CASSQGTGLPLNEQFF
TRBJ2-5,TRBV6-2/TRBV6-3,CASSHHPNRIYQETQYF
TRBJ2-3,TRBV29-1,CSVHGRVADTQYF
TRBJ2-7,TRBV11-2,CTSSSSAGGGSYEQYF
TRBJ2-3,TRBV7-8,CASSFYSGTLEAQYF
TRBJ2-2,TRBV6-2/TRBV6-3,CASTLGVTGELFF
TRBJ2-3,TRBV7-2,CASSSSFTDTQYF
TRBJ2-2,TRBV7-3,CASSLNGPTNTGELFF